This T cell receptor (beta chain) was obtained from a study of CD8+ T cells in alopecia areata. Study-level results: More clonal than normal scalp was lesional scalp, particularly alopecia totalis/universalis.

In the case of this clone: What it binds is unknown.

Extracted RNA was reverse transcribed, and the resulting cDNA served as sequencing template. The protocol was immunoSEQ multiplex PCR, while the TCRdb copy is restricted to in-frame clones and leaves out a portion. The sample shows roughly 98,000 clones, about 58% of them seen only once. Germline V gene sequence: CDR1 SGHTA, CDR2 FQGNSA. Trimming removed 3 bases from V and 4 bases from J; junction bases left unmatched: 16. The CDR3 runs to 19 residues. Noted treatment: oral pan-JAK inhibitor, 5-10 mg twice daily. Researchers gathered lesional scalp punch biopsies and peripheral blood from patients with alopecia areata.

This sequence was found in a human donor with alopecia areata. V usage is TRBV7-2 and J usage is TRBJ2-5; the match to TRBD2 covers 11 bases. Sample: CD8+ T cells sorted from blood, taken at week 4, from a patient treated with tofacitinib. The chain's CDR3 is CASSLGLGTSGIKGETQYF. The DNA for the CDR3 is TGTGCCAGCAGCTTGGGGCTCGGGACTAGCGGAATCAAAGGAGAGACCCAGTACTTC.